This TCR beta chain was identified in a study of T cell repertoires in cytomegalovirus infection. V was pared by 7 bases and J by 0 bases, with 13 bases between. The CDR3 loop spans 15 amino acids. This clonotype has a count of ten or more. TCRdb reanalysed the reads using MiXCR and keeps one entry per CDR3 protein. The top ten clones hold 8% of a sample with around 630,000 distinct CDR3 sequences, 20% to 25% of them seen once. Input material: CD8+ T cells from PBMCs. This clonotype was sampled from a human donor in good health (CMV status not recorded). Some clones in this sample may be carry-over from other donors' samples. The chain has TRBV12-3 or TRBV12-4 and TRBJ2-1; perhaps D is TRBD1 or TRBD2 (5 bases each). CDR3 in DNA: TGTGCCAGCACCCTGAGGGGCAGCTCCTACAATGAGCAGTTCTTC. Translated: CASTLRGSSYNEQFF.